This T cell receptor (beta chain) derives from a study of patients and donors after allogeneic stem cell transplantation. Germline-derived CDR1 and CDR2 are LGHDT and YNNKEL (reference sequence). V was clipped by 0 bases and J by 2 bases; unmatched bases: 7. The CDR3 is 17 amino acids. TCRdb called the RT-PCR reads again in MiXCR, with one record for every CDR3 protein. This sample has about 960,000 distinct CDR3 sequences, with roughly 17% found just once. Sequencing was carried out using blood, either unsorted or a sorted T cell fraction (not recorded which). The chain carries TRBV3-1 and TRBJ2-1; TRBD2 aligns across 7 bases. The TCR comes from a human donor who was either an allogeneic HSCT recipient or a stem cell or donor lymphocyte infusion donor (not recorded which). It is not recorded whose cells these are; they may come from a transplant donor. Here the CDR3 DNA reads TGTGCCAGCAGCCAAGATGGAGCGGGGCTCGCCTACAATGAGCAGTTCTTC. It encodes CASSQDGAGLAYNEQFF.